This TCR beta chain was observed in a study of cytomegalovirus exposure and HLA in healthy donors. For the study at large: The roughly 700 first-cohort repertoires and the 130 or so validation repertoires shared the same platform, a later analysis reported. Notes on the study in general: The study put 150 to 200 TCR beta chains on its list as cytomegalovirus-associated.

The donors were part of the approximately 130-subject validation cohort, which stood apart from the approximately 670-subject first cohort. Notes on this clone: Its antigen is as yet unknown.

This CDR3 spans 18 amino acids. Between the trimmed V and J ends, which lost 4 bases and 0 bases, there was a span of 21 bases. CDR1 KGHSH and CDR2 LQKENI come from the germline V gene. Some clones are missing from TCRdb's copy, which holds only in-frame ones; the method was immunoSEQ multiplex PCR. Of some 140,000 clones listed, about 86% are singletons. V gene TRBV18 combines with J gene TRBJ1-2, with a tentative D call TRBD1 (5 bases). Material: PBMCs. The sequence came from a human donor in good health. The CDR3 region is CASSLRYIGQNTNYGYTF. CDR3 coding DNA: TGTGCCAGCTCACTGAGGTACATCGGACAAAATACTAACTATGGCTACACCTTC.